This TCR beta chain derives from a study of cytomegalovirus exposure and HLA in healthy donors. Donors likely had unrecorded immune exposures despite being nominally healthy when sampled. Study results and caveats: Solely CMV serostatus was available to characterize immune exposure. According to an earlier analysis, most TCR beta V segments yielded productive rearrangements about 87% or about 30% of the time.

On this clone: Its target is not known.

The J segment lost 11 bases and the V segment lost 5 bases, leaving 13 bases of the junction unmatched. CDR1 is MDHEN, CDR2 SYDVKM, per germline. The CDR3 totals 14 residues. The PCR was carried out with 60 Vbeta primers and 13 Jbeta primers. Sequencing was performed with immunoSEQ multiplex PCR; in TCRdb, only in-frame clones are kept and a portion is missing. The sample shows some 77,000 clones, 60% to 80% of them seen only once. The sequence came from a woman aged 50 to 60 in good health and CMV-seropositive. V gene TRBV28 combines with J gene TRBJ1-1, with 8 positions matching TRBD1. Sequences were obtained from PBMCs. The chain's CDR3 is CASSAGQASRGAFF. Written as DNA, the CDR3 is TGTGCCAGCAGTGCGGGACAGGCGAGCCGAGGGGCTTTCTTT. The whole variable domain, filled in from reference TRBV28 and TRBJ1-1, reads DVKVTQSSRYLVKRTGEKVFLECVQDMDHENMFWYRQDPGLGLRLIYFSYDVKMKEKGDIPEGYSVSREKKERFSLILESASTNQTSMYLCASSAGQASRGAFFGQGTRLTVV.